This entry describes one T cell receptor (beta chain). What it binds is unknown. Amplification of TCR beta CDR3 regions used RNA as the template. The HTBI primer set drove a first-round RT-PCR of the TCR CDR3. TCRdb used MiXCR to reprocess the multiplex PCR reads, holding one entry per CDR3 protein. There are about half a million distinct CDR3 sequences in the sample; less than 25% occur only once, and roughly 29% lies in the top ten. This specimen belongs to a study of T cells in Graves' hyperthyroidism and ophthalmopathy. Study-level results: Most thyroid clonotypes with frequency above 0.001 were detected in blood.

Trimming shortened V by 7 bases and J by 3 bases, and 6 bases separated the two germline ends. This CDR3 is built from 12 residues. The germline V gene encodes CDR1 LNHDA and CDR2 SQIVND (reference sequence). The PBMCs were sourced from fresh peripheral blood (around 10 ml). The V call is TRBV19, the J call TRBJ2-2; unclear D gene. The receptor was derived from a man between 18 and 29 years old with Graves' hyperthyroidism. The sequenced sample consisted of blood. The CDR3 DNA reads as TGTGCCAGTAATCCGGACACCGGGGAGCTGTTTTTT. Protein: CASNPDTGELFF.